Listed below are T cell receptor beta chains from one sample, sequenced in a study of beta chain features in type 1 diabetes. Measured with immunoSEQ multiplex PCR; TCRdb has only the in-frame clones, and not every one. The sample holds hundreds of thousands of clones; more than 9.5% are singletons and the top ten take over 0.015%. Sequencing used naive CD4+ T cells from blood. Receptors were obtained from a woman aged 25 to 45 in good health. Both conserved end residues are part of each CDR3. Each record gives: V gene, D gene, clone size, J gene, CDR3 DNA, CDR3 protein. D genes are given only for firm matches. For some rows the clone size is stated as once, few or many, or as a class when expanded; others skip it.

V gene: TRBV30
D gene: NA
clone size: few
J gene: TRBJ1-1
CDR3 DNA: TGTGCCTGGGACGAGGCTGAAGCTTTCTTT
CDR3 protein: CAWDEAEAFF

V gene: TRBV7-2
D gene: NA
clone size: NA
J gene: TRBJ2-7
CDR3 DNA: TGTGCCAGCAGCTTAGACCGGGGCGAGCAGTACTTC
CDR3 protein: CASSLDRGEQYF

V gene: TRBV25-1
D gene: TRBD2
clone size: NA
J gene: TRBJ2-3
CDR3 DNA: TGTGCCAGCAGTGGGACTAGCGAGTTCACAGATACGCAGTATTTT
CDR3 protein: CASSGTSEFTDTQYF

V gene: TRBV9
D gene: NA
clone size: few
J gene: TRBJ1-4
CDR3 DNA: TGTGCCAGCAGCGTAGCTACGGGGGGAAAACTGTTTTTT
CDR3 protein: CASSVATGGKLFF

V gene: TRBV5-1
D gene: TRBD2
clone size: NA
J gene: TRBJ2-3
CDR3 DNA: TGCGCCAGCAGCTTCCTAGCGGGAGGTCACGGCGCAGATACGCAGTATTTT
CDR3 protein: CASSFLAGGHGADTQYF

V gene: TRBV5-4
D gene: TRBD1
clone size: NA
J gene: TRBJ2-2
CDR3 DNA: TGTGCCAGCAGCCCGATTCCGGGACAGGGGTCCTCGAACACCGGGGAGCTGTTTTTT
CDR3 protein: CASSPIPGQGSSNTGELFF

V gene: TRBV5-4
D gene: NA
clone size: NA
J gene: TRBJ2-6
CDR3 DNA: TGTGCCAGCAGCTTAGACAATTCTGGGGCCAACGTCCTGACTTTC
CDR3 protein: CASSLDNSGANVLTF

V gene: TRBV2
D gene: NA
clone size: NA
J gene: TRBJ1-1
CDR3 DNA: TGTGCCAGCAGTGAACAGGGCCAAGGCGCTGAAGCTTTCTTT
CDR3 protein: CASSEQGQGAEAFF

V gene: TRBV7-2
D gene: TRBD2
clone size: NA
J gene: TRBJ2-1
CDR3 DNA: TGTGCCAGCAGCTTTGCGGGAGGGGGGAAAAATGAGCAGTTCTTC
CDR3 protein: CASSFAGGGKNEQFF

V gene: TRBV7-9
D gene: TRBD2
clone size: few
J gene: TRBJ2-7
CDR3 DNA: TGTGCCAGCAGCCGTGGTACTAGCGCAACCTACGAGCAGTACTTC
CDR3 protein: CASSRGTSATYEQYF

V gene: TRBV7-3
D gene: TRBD1
clone size: NA
J gene: TRBJ2-7
CDR3 DNA: TGTGCCAGCAGCTTAAGTCCGGGACAGGGCTACGAGCAGTACTTC
CDR3 protein: CASSLSPGQGYEQYF

V gene: TRBV6-6
D gene: NA
clone size: NA
J gene: TRBJ2-2
CDR3 DNA: TGTGCCAGCAGCCCGGGCAGCGGAGCGAACACCGGGGAGCTGTTTTTT
CDR3 protein: CASSPGSGANTGELFF

V gene: TRBV28
D gene: NA
clone size: few
J gene: TRBJ1-2
CDR3 DNA: TGTGCCAGCCGTAGAGAATATGGCTACACCTTC
CDR3 protein: CASRREYGYTF

V gene: TRBV29-1
D gene: TRBD1
clone size: NA
J gene: TRBJ2-7
CDR3 DNA: TGCAGCGTTGGGCAGGGGGACTACGAGCAGTACTTC
CDR3 protein: CSVGQGDYEQYF